This T cell receptor (beta chain) was retrieved from a study of blood T cell repertoires in COVID-19. Looking at the study overall: Sites across the United States, Italy and Spain contributed samples from acute and convalescent COVID-19. In each case, the material was cDNA or gDNA derived from T cells, B-cell-depleted T cells, or PBMCs.

The CDR3 has 17 residues. Germline V CDR1 and CDR2: MNHNS, SASEGT. V was trimmed by 0 bases and J by 2 bases, leaving 16 bases between them. It was during active infection that Seattle patients were enrolled and then longitudinally followed. The table came from immunoSEQ multiplex PCR; TCRdb's copy has only in-frame clones and leaves some out. The sample lists 250,000 to 350,000 clones, approximately 84% occurring once. Sample: peripheral blood. The source of this sequence is a human donor with COVID-19, enrolled during active disease. The donor label of this sample is uncertain. The rearrangement uses TRBV6-1 and TRBJ2-5; the D is unclear. In DNA, the CDR3 is TGTGCCAGCAGTGAAGCACGACTCGGCCACAAACAAGAGACCCAGTACTTC. It codes for CASSEARLGHKQETQYF.